Sequencing of this T cell receptor (beta chain) was carried out in a study of human T cells and chemical hapten exposure. Background on the study: Variation in per-sample TCR yields came mainly from small pooled library volume differences. Study-wide results and limits: The number of TCRs above 1 in 1000 frequency did not change after DPC sensitization.

As to this clonotype: Antigen: not known.

TCRdb re-derived calls from the RACE reads in MiXCR, one entry per CDR3 protein. In the table there are roughly 380,000 distinct CDR3 sequences, about 6.9% of which are singletons. Time point denoted: patch test 2, 6 weeks after DPC sensitization. Treatment noted: therapeutic diphenylcyclopropenone sensitization with weekly scalp DPC. This CDR3 spans 15 amino acids. After removal of 4 bases from V and 4 bases from J, the junction contained 6 bases not matched to a gene. The V gene's germline CDR1 is LGHNA and CDR2 YNFKEQ. The sample in question was whole blood, obtained in connection with sensitization to the hapten diphenylcyclopropenone (DPC). V and J are TRBV4-2 and TRBJ1-2; 10 bases are shared with TRBD1. The TCR comes from a woman between 18 and 29 years old with alopecia areata. Some clones in this sample may be carry-over from other donors' samples. The CDR3 sequence is CASSPGTGDGYGYTF. In DNA form, the CDR3 reads TGTGCCAGCAGCCCGGGGACAGGGGATGGCTATGGCTACACCTTC.